One sample yielded the 27 T cell receptor beta chains listed below, sequenced in a study of blood T cell repertoires in COVID-19. TCRdb's table, derived via immunoSEQ multiplex PCR, lists solely in-frame clones and lacks some. The repertoire holds about 230,000 clones, with 80% to 90% as singletons. Sequencing was done on a sample of PBMCs or T cells enriched from blood (not recorded which). The receptors shown here come from a woman in her 30s who had been exposed to COVID-19.

The rearrangement links TRBV19 to TRBJ2-7; 7 nucleotides line up with TRBD1. V gave up 6 bases and J gave up 4 bases; unmatched junction bases: 6. The CDR3 runs 13 residues. Germline assignment: CDR1 LNHDA and CDR2 SQIVND (reference sequence). The CDR3 DNA reads as TGTGCCAGTAGCCTTACAGGGGTTTACGAGCAGTACTTC. Translated, it gives CASSLTGVYEQYF.

The CDR3 DNA is TGTGCCAGCGGCGTTCATGCCGGGGCTGGGGCCAACGTCCTGACTTTC. Its translation is CASGVHAGAGANVLTF. This chain joins TRBV27 and TRBJ2-6; tentative D call: TRBD2 (5 bases). This CDR3 has 16 residues. Germline CDR1 MNHEY, CDR2 SMNVEV (reference sequence). V was trimmed by 8 bases and J by 2 bases, leaving 16 bases between them.

The chain couples TRBV1 to TRBJ2-1; the table names TRBD2, a call not compared with the DNA. TRBV1 is listed as a pseudogene. The CDR3 is 17 residues long. CDR3 nucleotide sequence: TGCACCAGCAGCCATCCGCCGGGACTAGCGGACTACAATGAGCAGTTCTTC. This sequence encodes CTSSHPPGLADYNEQFF.

The chain has TRBV28 and TRBJ2-6, with D unclear. The CDR3 sequence is 15 residues long. Trimming left V 5 bases short and J 0 bases short, with 8 bases between. The germline V gene has CDR1 MDHEN and CDR2 SYDVKM. The CDR3 loop reads CASSLQLSGANVLTF. The CDR3 DNA reads TGTGCCAGCAGTCTACAGCTCTCTGGGGCCAACGTCCTGACTTTC.

The chain links TRBV28 to TRBJ2-1, with D maybe TRBD2 (6 bases). Per germline, CDR1 MDHEN and CDR2 SYDVKM. The V end was cut by 2 bases, the J end by 8 bases, with 16 bases between. The CDR3 contains 15 residues. The CDR3 coding sequence is TGTGCCAGCAGTTTAGAGAGAGGAGGGTTCCATGAGCAGTTCTTC. Translation: CASSLERGGFHEQFF.

This clone was seen once. The chain recombines TRBV6-2 or TRBV6-3 with TRBJ2-1; 12 bases fit TRBD2. Per germline, CDR1 MNHEY and CDR2 SVGEGT. There are 16 residues in the CDR3. Trimming took 6 bases from V and 6 from J; bases not matched to a gene: 9. In DNA form, the CDR3 reads TGTGCCAGCAGCTCCCAGCTAGCGGGAGGGGTCAATGAGCAGTTCTTC. Translation gives CASSSQLAGGVNEQFF.

The chain combines TRBV7-2 with TRBJ1-1, with 7 bases that match TRBD1. The CDR3 is 17 residues long. Germline loops: CDR1 SGHTA, CDR2 FQGNSA. Trimming took 5 bases from V and 8 from J; bases not matched to a gene: 20. The CDR3 sequence: CASSRVPRGRSRIEAFF. The CDR3 DNA sequence: TGTGCCAGCAGCCGCGTGCCAAGGGGGCGTTCGAGAATCGAAGCTTTCTTT.

The chain is built from TRBV12-3 or TRBV12-4 and TRBJ1-2; TRBD1 matches 11 bases. The CDR3 has 13 amino acids. With 10 bases clipped from V and 5 bases from J, the junction kept 6 bases outside the gene matches. The CDR3 DNA sequence: TGTGCCACAAAGGACAGGGGGCGTTATGGCTACACCTTC. Its protein is CATKDRGRYGYTF.

The genes are TRBV29-1 and TRBJ2-4; TRBD2 might be the D (6 bases). Trimming cost V 3 bases and J 0 bases, with 9 bases left between them. The CDR3 sequence is 14 residues long. Germline values: CDR1 SQVTM, CDR2 ANQGSEA. CDR3 in amino acids: CSVDGGLAKNIQYF. The DNA for the CDR3 is TGCAGCGTTGATGGAGGGCTAGCCAAAAACATTCAGTACTTC.

The genes are TRBV29-1 and TRBJ2-2; 8 bases match TRBD1. J was trimmed by 2 bases and V by 4 bases; bases with no gene match: 6. The CDR3 is 15 residues long. The germline gives CDR1 SQVTM, CDR2 ANQGSEA. CDR3 sequence: CSVGRTGRNTGELFF. The CDR3 DNA reads TGCAGCGTTGGAAGGACAGGGCGAAACACCGGGGAGCTGTTTTTT.

On this clone: Other nucleotide sequences from this sample produce the same CDR3. CDR3 sequence (DNA): TGCGCCAGCAGCTTGACGGGAGTCTCCTACAATGAGCAGTTCTTC. Translated: CASSLTGVSYNEQFF. The chain combines TRBV5-1 with TRBJ2-1; D possibly corresponds to TRBD2 (6 bases). The germline V gene encodes CDR1 SGHRS and CDR2 YFSETQ. This CDR3 spans 15 amino acids. Trimming took 1 base from V and 0 from J, leaving 8 bases between them. Complete variable domain (other parts from reference TRBV5-1 and TRBJ2-1): KAGVTQTPRYLIKTRGQQVTLSCSPISGHRSVSWYQQTPGQGLQFLFEYFSETQRNKGNFPGRFSGRQFSNSRSEMNVSTLELGDSALYLCASSLTGVSYNEQFFGPGTRLTVL.

This clone was counted a single time. The rearrangement joins TRBV30 to TRBJ1-1; D unresolved. The ends were cut back, 0 bases at V and 9 bases at J, with 11 bases in the middle. Germline V CDR1 and CDR2: GTSNPN, SVGIG (reference sequence). The CDR3 is 12 amino acids. CDR3 DNA: TGTGCCTGGAGTGTTCGGGGTCTACAAGCTTTCTTT. Encoded protein: CAWSVRGLQAFF.

V is TRBV15 and J is TRBJ1-1; TRBD1 might be the D (6 bases). Germline loops: CDR1 LNHNV, CDR2 YYDKDF (reference sequence). This CDR3 region has 14 residues. The V gene lost 1 base and the J gene lost 5 bases, with 11 bases spanning the gap. The CDR3 sequence: CATSRAGALTEAFF. The CDR3, as DNA: TGTGCCACCAGCAGAGCAGGGGCGCTAACTGAAGCTTTCTTT.

The rearrangement joins TRBV19 to TRBJ1-1; the D is unclear. CDR1 is LNHDA, CDR2 SQIVND, per germline (reference sequence). CDR3 size: 16 residues. The ends were cut back, 3 bases at V and 0 bases at J, with 14 bases in the middle. CDR3 DNA sequence: TGTGCCAGTAGTATCGCCCCGGACTCCATGAACACTGAAGCTTTCTTT. Its protein product is CASSIAPDSMNTEAFF.

This chain connects TRBV6-5 to TRBJ2-2; 7 nucleotides agree with TRBD1. Germline trimming cut 8 bases from V and 6 bases from J; bases unmatched to any gene: 9. In germline, CDR1 is MNHEY, CDR2 SVGAGI. The CDR3 extends over 14 amino acids. CDR3 nucleotide sequence: TGTGCCAGCCGGGACAGAGGTTTGTCCGGGGAGCTGTTTTTT. This encodes CASRDRGLSGELFF.

This sequence joins TRBV11-3 and TRBJ2-2; the match to TRBD1 covers 11 bases. The V gene end was trimmed by 6 bases and the J gene end by 4 bases; junction bases not matched to a gene: 4. From germline, CDR1 is SGHNT and CDR2 YENEEA. CDR3 length: 15 residues. Here the CDR3 reads CASSSGTGGTGELFF. DNA of the CDR3: TGTGCCAGCAGTTCCGGGACAGGGGGCACCGGGGAGCTGTTTTTT.

The chain is built from TRBV28 and TRBJ2-2; 8 bases line up with TRBD1. The CDR3 totals 17 residues. Trimming cost V 3 bases and J 6 bases; bases outside gene matches: 12. The germline V gene encodes CDR1 MDHEN and CDR2 SYDVKM. The CDR3 region is CASSFRNRGRFSGELFF. The DNA for the CDR3 is TGTGCCAGCAGTTTCCGGAACAGGGGGAGGTTCTCCGGGGAGCTGTTTTTT.

V and J are TRBV10-3 and TRBJ1-1; D call uncertain. Deletions cut 10 bases from V and 3 bases from J, with 6 bases between. The CDR3 spans 10 residues. Germline values: CDR1 ENHRY, CDR2 SYGVKD. CDR3 DNA: TGTGCCACGGGTGACACTGAAGCTTTCTTT. Its translation is CATGDTEAFF.

The J gene is TRBJ2-2, the V gene TRBV9; D perhaps matches TRBD2 (6 bases). V lost 0 bases and J 0 bases, leaving 18 bases between the germline ends. The CDR3 covers 19 residues. Germline V lookup: CDR1 SGDLS, CDR2 YYNGEE. The CDR3 coding sequence is TGTGCCAGCAGCGTAGATGGGGCTGGGGTAGCGGCGAACACCGGGGAGCTGTTTTTT. Encoded protein: CASSVDGAGVAANTGELFF. Combining the CDR3 with reference TRBV9 and TRBJ2-2 gives the whole variable domain DSGVTQTPKHLITATGQRVTLRCSPRSGDLSVYWYQQSLDQGLQFLIQYYNGEERAKGNILERFSAQQFPDLHSELNLSSLELGDSALYFCASSVDGAGVAANTGELFFGEGSRLTVL.

This chain uses TRBV21-1 with TRBJ2-1; the table's D call of TRBD2 was not tested on the DNA. TRBV21-1 is labeled a pseudogene. The CDR3 consists of 17 residues. For the CDR3, the DNA is TGTGCCAGCAGCTCCCGGACTAGCGGGAGGGCATACAATGAGCAGTTCTTC. Residues: CASSSRTSGRAYNEQFF.

The V and J genes are TRBV5-1 and TRBJ1-1; weak D call: TRBD1 (6 bases). Germline CDR1 is SGHRS and CDR2 is YFSETQ. Trimming left V 4 bases short and J 0 bases short, with 13 bases between. CDR3 length: 15 amino acids. The CDR3 DNA sequence: TGCGCCAGCAGCCCCGCGGGGGGCATGAACACTGAAGCTTTCTTT. This translates into CASSPAGGMNTEAFF.

V gene TRBV12-5 combines with J gene TRBJ2-1; TRBD1 matches 7 bases. V gave up 0 bases and J gave up 2 bases; unmatched junction bases: 4. Germline V lookup: CDR1 LGHNT, CDR2 FRNRAP. The CDR3 length is 16 residues. Here the CDR3 reads CASGLVKGATYNEQFF. CDR3 DNA: TGTGCTAGTGGTTTGGTCAAGGGGGCGACCTACAATGAGCAGTTCTTC.

This rearrangement joins TRBV5-1 to TRBJ2-7, with a possible D match to TRBD2 (6 bases). CDR1 and CDR2 (germline): SGHRS, YFSETQ. CDR3 length: 14 amino acids. Trimming took 0 bases from V and 4 from J, leaving 11 bases between them. CDR3 nucleotides: TGCGCCAGCAGCTTGGAACTAGCTGGTTACGAGCAGTACTTC. Protein product: CASSLELAGYEQYF.

This rearrangement joins TRBV9 to TRBJ2-1; 9 nucleotides line up with TRBD2. After removal of 5 bases from V and 5 bases from J, the junction contained 11 bases not matched to a gene. Germline V lookup: CDR1 SGDLS, CDR2 YYNGEE. The CDR3 loop spans 16 amino acids. CDR3 protein: CASSSGGGRGDNEQFF. CDR3 nucleotide sequence: TGTGCCAGCAGTTCCGGAGGCGGGAGGGGAGACAATGAGCAGTTCTTC.

The genes are TRBV18 and TRBJ2-1; the match to TRBD1 covers 7 bases. CDR1 KGHSH and CDR2 LQKENI come from the germline V gene. With V trimmed by 6 bases and J by 6 bases, 11 bases remained unmatched. The CDR3 has 15 residues. The chain's CDR3 is CASSGTVPPANEQFF. CDR3 in DNA: TGTGCCAGCTCCGGGACAGTCCCGCCGGCCAATGAGCAGTTCTTC.

The rearrangement links TRBV10-3 to TRBJ1-3; the match to TRBD1 covers 7 bases. Per germline, CDR1 ENHRY and CDR2 SYGVKD. After removal of 6 bases from V and 0 bases from J, the junction contained 8 bases not matched to a gene. The CDR3 sequence is 16 residues long. The CDR3 reads CAIRAWDSSSGNTIYF. The CDR3 DNA is TGTGCCATCAGGGCCTGGGACAGCAGCTCTGGAAACACCATATATTTT.

This chain uses TRBV11-2 with TRBJ2-7; a possible D gene is TRBD1 (5 bases). Germline loops: CDR1 SGHAT, CDR2 FQNNGV. The length of the CDR3 is 15 residues. V was cut by 5 bases and J by 4 bases, with 18 bases left in between. The CDR3 here is CASSGIRDPPYEQYF. The CDR3 DNA is TGTGCCAGCAGCGGTATCAGGGATCCCCCGTACGAGCAGTACTTC. The full variable domain, its missing parts supplied by reference TRBV11-2 and TRBJ2-7, is EAGVAQSPRYKIIEKRQSVAFWCNPISGHATLYWYQQILGQGPKLLIQFQNNGVVDDSQLPKDRFSAERLKGVDSTLKIQPAKLEDSAVYLCASSGIRDPPYEQYFGPGTRLTVT.